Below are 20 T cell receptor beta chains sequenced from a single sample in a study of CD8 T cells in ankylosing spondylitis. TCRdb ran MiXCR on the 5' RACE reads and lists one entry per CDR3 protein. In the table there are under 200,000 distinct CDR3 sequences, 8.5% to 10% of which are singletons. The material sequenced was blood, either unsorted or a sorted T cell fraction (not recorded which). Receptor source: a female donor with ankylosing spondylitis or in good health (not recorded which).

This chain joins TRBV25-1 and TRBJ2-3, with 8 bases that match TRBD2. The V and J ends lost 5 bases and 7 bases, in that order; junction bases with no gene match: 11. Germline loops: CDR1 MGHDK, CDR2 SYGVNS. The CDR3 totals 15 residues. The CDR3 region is CASSPPGGRPHTQYF. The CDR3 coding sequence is TGTGCCAGCAGTCCTCCCGGCGGGAGGCCCCATACGCAGTATTTT. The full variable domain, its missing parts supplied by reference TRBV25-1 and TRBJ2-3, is EADIYQTPRYLVIGTGKKITLECSQTMGHDKMYWYQQDPGMELHLIHYSYGVNSTEKGDLSSESTVSRIRTEHFPLTLESARPSHTSQYLCASSPPGGRPHTQYFGPGTRLTVL.

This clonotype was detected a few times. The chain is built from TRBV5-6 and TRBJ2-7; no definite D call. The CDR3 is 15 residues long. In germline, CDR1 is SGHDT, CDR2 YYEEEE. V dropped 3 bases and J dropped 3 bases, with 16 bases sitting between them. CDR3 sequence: CASSSSTPDVYEQYF. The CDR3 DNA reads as TGTGCCAGCAGCTCCTCCACCCCCGACGTCTACGAGCAGTACTTC.

CDR3 sequence (DNA): TGCGCCAGCAGCCAAATCGCAGGGCCGGGAGATACGCAGTATTTT. As protein: CASSQIAGPGDTQYF. This rearrangement joins TRBV4-3 to TRBJ2-3; tentative D call: TRBD1 (5 bases). CDR3 length: 15 amino acids. The germline gives CDR1 LGHNA, CDR2 YSLEER. V was clipped by 2 bases and J by 5 bases, with 14 bases between them.

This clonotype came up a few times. The CDR3 DNA reads as TGTGCCAGCAGCCCCGAGGAGGTTGTTCCAGGGGGCACAGATACGCAGTATTTT. Protein sequence: CASSPEEVVPGGTDTQYF. This chain uses TRBV7-7 with TRBJ2-3, with TRBD1 as a possible D gene (6 bases). CDR1 is SSHAT, CDR2 FNYEAQ, per germline (reference sequence). There are 18 residues in the CDR3. Trimming took off 5 bases at V and 1 base at J, with 22 bases between the two ends.

CDR3 nucleotides: TGCAGTGCTGACTCCGGACGGATGAACACTGAAGCTTTCTTT. Translated, it gives CSADSGRMNTEAFF. This sequence joins TRBV20-1 and TRBJ1-1; no definite D call. Germline V gene sequence: CDR1 DFQATT, CDR2 SNEGSKA (reference sequence). The CDR3 runs to 14 residues. Between the trimmed V and J ends, which lost 5 bases and 0 bases, there was a span of 13 bases.

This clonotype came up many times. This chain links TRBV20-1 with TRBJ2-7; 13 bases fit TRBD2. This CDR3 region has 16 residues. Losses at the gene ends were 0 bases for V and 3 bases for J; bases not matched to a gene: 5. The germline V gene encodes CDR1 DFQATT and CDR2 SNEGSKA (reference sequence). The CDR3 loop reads CSARDPGLAGNYEQYF. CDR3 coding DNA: TGCAGTGCTAGAGACCCGGGACTAGCGGGAAACTACGAGCAGTACTTC.

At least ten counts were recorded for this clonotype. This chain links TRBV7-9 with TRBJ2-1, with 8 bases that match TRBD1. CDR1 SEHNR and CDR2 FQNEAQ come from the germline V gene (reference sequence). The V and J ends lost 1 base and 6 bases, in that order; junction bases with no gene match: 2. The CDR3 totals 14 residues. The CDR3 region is CASSLGTGINEQFF. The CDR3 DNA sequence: TGTGCCAGCAGCTTAGGGACAGGGATCAATGAGCAGTTCTTC.

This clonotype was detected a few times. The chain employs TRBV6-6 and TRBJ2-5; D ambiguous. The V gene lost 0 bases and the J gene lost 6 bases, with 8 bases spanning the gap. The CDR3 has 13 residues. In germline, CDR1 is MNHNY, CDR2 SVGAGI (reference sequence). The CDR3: CASSYSSKKTQYF. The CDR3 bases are TGTGCCAGCAGTTACTCATCAAAAAAGACCCAGTACTTC.

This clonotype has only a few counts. DNA of the CDR3: TGTGCCAGCAGCCCAATGACTAGCGGGACCGGGGAGCTGTTTTTT. Protein: CASSPMTSGTGELFF. This chain links TRBV7-6 with TRBJ2-2; 10 nucleotides match TRBD2. The V gene's germline CDR1 is SGHVS and CDR2 FNYEAQ. This CDR3 is built from 15 residues. Trimming cost V 5 bases and J 5 bases; bases outside gene matches: 5.

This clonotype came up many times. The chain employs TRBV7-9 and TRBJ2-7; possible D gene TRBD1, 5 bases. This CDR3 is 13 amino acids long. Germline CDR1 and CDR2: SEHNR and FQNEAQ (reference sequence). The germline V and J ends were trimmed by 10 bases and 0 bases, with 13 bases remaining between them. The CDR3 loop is CATRPGNSYEQYF. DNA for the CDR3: TGTGCCACAAGACCAGGGAACTCCTACGAGCAGTACTTC.

The CDR3 spells CASSSVRQGITAEAFF. CDR3 DNA: TGTGCCAGCAGCTCGGTACGACAGGGTATAACAGCTGAAGCTTTCTTT. This rearrangement joins TRBV7-3 to TRBJ1-1; TRBD1 aligns across 7 bases. The CDR3 loop spans 16 amino acids. With 4 bases clipped from V and 6 bases from J, the junction kept 14 bases outside the gene matches. CDR1 and CDR2 (germline): SGHTA, FQGTGA.

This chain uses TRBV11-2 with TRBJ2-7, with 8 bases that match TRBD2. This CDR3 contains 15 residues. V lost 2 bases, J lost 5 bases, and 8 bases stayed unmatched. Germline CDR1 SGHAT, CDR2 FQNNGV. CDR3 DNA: TGTGCCAGCAGCTTACTTTCCGGGGGGGTAAACGAGCAGTACTTC. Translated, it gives CASSLLSGGVNEQYF.

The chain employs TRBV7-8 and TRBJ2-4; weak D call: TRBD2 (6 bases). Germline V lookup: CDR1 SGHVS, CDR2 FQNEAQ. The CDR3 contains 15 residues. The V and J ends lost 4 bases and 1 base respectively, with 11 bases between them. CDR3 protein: CASSSGGLAKNIQYF. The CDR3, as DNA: TGTGCCAGCAGCTCCGGAGGGTTGGCCAAAAACATTCAGTACTTC.

The CDR3 sequence: CASSLGVSSSEQFF. In nucleotides, the CDR3 is TGTGCCAGCAGCTTAGGGGTCTCATCTTCCGAGCAGTTCTTC. The chain recombines TRBV7-3 with TRBJ2-1; D unresolved. Looked up from germline, CDR1 is SGHTA and CDR2 is FQGTGA. The CDR3 is 14 amino acids. V was clipped by 2 bases and J by 10 bases, with 15 bases between them.

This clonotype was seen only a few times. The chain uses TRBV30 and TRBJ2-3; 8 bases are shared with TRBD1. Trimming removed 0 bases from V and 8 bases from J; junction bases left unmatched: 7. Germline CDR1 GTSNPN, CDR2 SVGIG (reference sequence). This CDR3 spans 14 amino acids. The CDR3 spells CAWSVGQGIGTQYF. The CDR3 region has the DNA TGTGCCTGGAGTGTTGGACAGGGAATCGGTACGCAGTATTTT.

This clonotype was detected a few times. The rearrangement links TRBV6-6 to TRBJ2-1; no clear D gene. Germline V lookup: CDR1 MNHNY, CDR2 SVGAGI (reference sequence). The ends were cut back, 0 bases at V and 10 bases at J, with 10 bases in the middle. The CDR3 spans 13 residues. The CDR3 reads CASSYSSNYEQFF. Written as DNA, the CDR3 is TGTGCCAGCAGTTACTCCTCTAACTACGAGCAGTTCTTC.

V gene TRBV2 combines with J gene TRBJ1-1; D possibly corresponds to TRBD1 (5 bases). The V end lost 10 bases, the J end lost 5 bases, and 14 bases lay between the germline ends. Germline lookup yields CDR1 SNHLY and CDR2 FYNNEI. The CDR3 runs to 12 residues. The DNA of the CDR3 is TGTGCCACCCCGATTTGGGGGACTGAAGCTTTCTTT. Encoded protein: CATPIWGTEAFF.

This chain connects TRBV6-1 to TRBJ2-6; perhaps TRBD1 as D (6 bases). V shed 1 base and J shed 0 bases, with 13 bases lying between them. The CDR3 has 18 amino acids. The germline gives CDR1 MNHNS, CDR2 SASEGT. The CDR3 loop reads CASSEVGRGISGANVLTF. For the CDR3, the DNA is TGTGCCAGCAGTGAAGTTGGCAGGGGAATCTCTGGGGCCAACGTCCTGACTTTC.

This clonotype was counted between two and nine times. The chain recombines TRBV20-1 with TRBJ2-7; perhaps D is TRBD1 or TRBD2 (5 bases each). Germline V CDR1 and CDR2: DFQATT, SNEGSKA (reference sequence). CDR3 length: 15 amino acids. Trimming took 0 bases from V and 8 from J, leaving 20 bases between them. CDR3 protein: CSARDRIPGGDQQYF. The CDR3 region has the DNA TGCAGTGCTAGAGATAGGATTCCGGGTGGGGACCAGCAGTACTTC.

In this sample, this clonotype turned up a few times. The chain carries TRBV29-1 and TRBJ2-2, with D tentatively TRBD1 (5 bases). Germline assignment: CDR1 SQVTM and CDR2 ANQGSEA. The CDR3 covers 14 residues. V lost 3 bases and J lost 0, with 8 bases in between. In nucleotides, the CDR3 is TGCAGCGTTGACGACAGAGCGAACACCGGGGAGCTGTTTTTT. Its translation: CSVDDRANTGELFF.